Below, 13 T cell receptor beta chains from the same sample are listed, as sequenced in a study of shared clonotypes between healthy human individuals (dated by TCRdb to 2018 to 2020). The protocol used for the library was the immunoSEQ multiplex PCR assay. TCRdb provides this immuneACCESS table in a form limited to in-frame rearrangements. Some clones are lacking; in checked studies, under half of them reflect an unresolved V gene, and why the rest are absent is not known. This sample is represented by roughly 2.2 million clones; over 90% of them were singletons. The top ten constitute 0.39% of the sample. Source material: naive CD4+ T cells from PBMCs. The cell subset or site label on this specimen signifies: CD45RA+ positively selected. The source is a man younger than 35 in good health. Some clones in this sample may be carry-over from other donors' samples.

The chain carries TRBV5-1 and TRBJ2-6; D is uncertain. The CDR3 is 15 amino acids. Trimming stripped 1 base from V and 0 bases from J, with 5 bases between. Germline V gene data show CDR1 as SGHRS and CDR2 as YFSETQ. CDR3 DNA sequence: TGCGCCAGCAGCTTGTATGACTCTGGGGCCAACGTCCTGACTTTC. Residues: CASSLYDSGANVLTF. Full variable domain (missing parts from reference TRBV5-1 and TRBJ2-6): KAGVTQTPRYLIKTRGQQVTLSCSPISGHRSVSWYQQTPGQGLQFLFEYFSETQRNKGNFPGRFSGRQFSNSRSEMNVSTLELGDSALYLCASSLYDSGANVLTFGAGSRLTVL.

CDR3 sequence: CASSLRVGELFF. The DNA of the CDR3 is TGTGCCAGCAGCTTACGGGTCGGGGAGCTGTTTTTT. The chain employs TRBV7-6 and TRBJ2-2; D unresolved. Trimming cost V 2 bases and J 7 bases, with 5 bases left between them. This CDR3 has 12 amino acids. Looked up from germline, CDR1 is SGHVS and CDR2 is FNYEAQ.

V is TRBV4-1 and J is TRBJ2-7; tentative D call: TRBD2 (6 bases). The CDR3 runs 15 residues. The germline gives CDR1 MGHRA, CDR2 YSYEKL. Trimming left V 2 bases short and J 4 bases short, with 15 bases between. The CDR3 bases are TGCGCCAGCAGCCAACGAGACGGGAGTAGGTACGAGCAGTACTTC. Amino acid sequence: CASSQRDGSRYEQYF.

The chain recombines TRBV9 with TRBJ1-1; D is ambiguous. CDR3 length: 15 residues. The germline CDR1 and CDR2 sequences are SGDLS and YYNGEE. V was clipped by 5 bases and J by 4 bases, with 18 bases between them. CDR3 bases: TGTGCCAGCAGGCCGGTTGGGCGGGTGAGCACTGAAGCTTTCTTT. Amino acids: CASRPVGRVSTEAFF.

The chain's CDR3 is CASSLQGTGELFF. CDR3 nucleotides: TGTGCCAGCAGCTTACAGGGGACCGGGGAGCTGTTTTTT. This rearrangement joins TRBV7-7 to TRBJ2-2; perhaps TRBD1 as D (6 bases). This CDR3 region has 13 residues. CDR1 and CDR2 from the germline V gene are SSHAT and FNYEAQ (reference sequence). Trimming took 2 bases from V and 5 from J, leaving 6 bases between them.

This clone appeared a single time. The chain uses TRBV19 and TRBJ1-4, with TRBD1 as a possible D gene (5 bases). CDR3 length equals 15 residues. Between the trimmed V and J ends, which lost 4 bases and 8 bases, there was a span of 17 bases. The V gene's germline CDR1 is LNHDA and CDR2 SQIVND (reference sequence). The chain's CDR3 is CASSSPGGDGEKLFF. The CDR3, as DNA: TGTGCCAGTAGTAGCCCCGGGGGGGACGGAGAAAAACTGTTTTTT.

The DNA of the CDR3 is TGTGCCAGCAGTAGCTTATTCATTAGCAATCAGCCCCAGCATTTT. Protein: CASSSLFISNQPQHF. The chain has TRBV28 and TRBJ1-5; D is undetermined. Between the trimmed V and J ends, which lost 5 bases and 0 bases, there was a span of 11 bases. The CDR3 runs 15 residues. CDR1 is MDHEN, CDR2 SYDVKM, per germline.

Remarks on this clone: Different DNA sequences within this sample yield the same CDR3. The CDR3, as DNA: TGCGCCAGCAGCTTGGCACTAGCGGGAGGCACAGATACGCAGTATTTT. As protein: CASSLALAGGTDTQYF. The J gene is TRBJ2-3, the V gene TRBV5-1; 11 bases are a match to TRBD2. Germline V gene data show CDR1 as SGHRS and CDR2 as YFSETQ. The CDR3 contains 16 residues. Trimming cost V 0 bases and J 1 base; bases outside gene matches: 1. Supplemented by reference TRBV5-1 and TRBJ2-3, the full variable domain reads KAGVTQTPRYLIKTRGQQVTLSCSPISGHRSVSWYQQTPGQGLQFLFEYFSETQRNKGNFPGRFSGRQFSNSRSEMNVSTLELGDSALYLCASSLALAGGTDTQYFGPGTRLTVL.

The CDR3 here is CAWSVYGPYNEQFF. The CDR3 nucleotides are TGTGCCTGGAGCGTGTATGGACCCTACAATGAGCAGTTCTTC. The chain uses TRBV30 and TRBJ2-1; no clear D. V was clipped by 3 bases and J by 2 bases, with 11 bases between them. CDR1 and CDR2 from the germline V gene are GTSNPN and SVGIG (reference sequence). The CDR3 is 14 residues long. The full variable domain, in which reference TRBV30 and TRBJ2-1 provide the parts outside the CDR3, is SQTIHQWPATLVQPVGSPLSLECTVEGTSNPNLYWYRQAAGRGLQLLFYSVGIGQISSEVPQNLSASRPQDRQFILSSKKLLLSDSGFYLCAWSVYGPYNEQFFGPGTRLTVL.

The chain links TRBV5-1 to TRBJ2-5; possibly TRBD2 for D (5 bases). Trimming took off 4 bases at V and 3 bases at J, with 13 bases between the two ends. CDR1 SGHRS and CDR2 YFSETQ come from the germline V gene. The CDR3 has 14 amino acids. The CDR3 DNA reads TGCGCCAGCAGCCCGAGCGGCCCAAAAGAGACCCAGTACTTC. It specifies CASSPSGPKETQYF.

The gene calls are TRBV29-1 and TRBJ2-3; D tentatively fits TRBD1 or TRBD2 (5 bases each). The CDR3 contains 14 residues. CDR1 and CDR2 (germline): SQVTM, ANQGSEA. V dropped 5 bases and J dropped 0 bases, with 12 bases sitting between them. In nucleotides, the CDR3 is TGCAGCGTTATCGGGACGGCTAGCACAGATACGCAGTATTTT. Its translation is CSVIGTASTDTQYF.

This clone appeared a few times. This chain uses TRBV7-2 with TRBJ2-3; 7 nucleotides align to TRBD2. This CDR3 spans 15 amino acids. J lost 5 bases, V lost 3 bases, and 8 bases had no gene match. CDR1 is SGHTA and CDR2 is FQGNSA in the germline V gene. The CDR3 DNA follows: TGTGCCAGCAGCTTGGCTAGCGGTTCCAAAGATACGCAGTATTTT. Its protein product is CASSLASGSKDTQYF. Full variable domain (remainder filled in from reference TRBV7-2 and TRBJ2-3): GAGVSQSPSNKVTEKGKDVELRCDPISGHTALYWYRQSLGQGLEFLIYFQGNSAPDKSGLPSDRFSAERTGGSVSTLTIQRTQQEDSAVYLCASSLASGSKDTQYFGPGTRLTVL.

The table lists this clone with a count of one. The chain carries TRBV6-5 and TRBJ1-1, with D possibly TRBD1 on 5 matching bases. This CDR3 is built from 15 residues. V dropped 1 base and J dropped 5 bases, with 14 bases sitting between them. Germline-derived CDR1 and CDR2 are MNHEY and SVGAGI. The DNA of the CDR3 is TGTGCCAGCAGTTACTGGGCCTCGGGGGGAACTGAAGCTTTCTTT. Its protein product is CASSYWASGGTEAFF.